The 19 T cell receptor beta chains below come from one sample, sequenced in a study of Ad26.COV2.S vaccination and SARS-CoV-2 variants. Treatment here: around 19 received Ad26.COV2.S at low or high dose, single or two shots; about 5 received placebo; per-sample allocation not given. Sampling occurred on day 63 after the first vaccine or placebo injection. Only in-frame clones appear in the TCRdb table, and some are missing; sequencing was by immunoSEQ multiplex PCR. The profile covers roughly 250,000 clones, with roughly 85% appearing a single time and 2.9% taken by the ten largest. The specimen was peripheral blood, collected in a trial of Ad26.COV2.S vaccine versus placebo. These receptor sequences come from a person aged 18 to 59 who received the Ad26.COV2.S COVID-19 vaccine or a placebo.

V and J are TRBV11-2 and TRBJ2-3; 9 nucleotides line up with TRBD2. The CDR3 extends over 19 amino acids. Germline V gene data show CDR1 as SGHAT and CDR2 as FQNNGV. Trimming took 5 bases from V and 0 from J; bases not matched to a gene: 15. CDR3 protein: CASSIRAGGIVSSTDTQYF. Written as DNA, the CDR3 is TGTGCCAGCAGCATTAGGGCGGGAGGGATAGTCTCTAGCACAGATACGCAGTATTTT.

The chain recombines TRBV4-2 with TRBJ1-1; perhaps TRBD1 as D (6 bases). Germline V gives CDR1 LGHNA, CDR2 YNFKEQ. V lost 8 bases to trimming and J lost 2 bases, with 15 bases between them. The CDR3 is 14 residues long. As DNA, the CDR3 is TGTGCCAGCCGAAGCAGGGGTCAAAACACTGAAGCTTTCTTT. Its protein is CASRSRGQNTEAFF.

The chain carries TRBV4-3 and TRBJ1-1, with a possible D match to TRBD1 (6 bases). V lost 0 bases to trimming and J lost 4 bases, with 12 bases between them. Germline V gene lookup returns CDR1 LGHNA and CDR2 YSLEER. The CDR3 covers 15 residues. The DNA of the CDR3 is TGCGCCAGCAGCCAAGACTACAGGGTAGGCACTGAAGCTTTCTTT. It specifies CASSQDYRVGTEAFF.

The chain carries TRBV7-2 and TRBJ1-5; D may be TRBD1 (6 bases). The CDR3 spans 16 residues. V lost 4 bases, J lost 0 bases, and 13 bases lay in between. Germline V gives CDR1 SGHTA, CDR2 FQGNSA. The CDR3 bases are TGTGCCAGCAGCTCAACGACAGGCTATAGCAATCAGCCCCAGCATTTT. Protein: CASSSTTGYSNQPQHF.

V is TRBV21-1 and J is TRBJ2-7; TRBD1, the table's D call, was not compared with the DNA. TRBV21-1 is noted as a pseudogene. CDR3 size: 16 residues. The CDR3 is CASSAYRVPVPYEQYV. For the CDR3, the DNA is TGTGCCAGCAGCGCCTACAGGGTCCCAGTCCCGTACGAGCAGTACGTC.

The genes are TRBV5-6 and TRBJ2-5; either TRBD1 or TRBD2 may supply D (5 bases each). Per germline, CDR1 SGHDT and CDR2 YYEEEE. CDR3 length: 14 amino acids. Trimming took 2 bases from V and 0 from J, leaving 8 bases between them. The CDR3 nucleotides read TGTGCCAGCAGCTTAGGGGAGTACCAAGAGACCCAGTACTTC. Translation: CASSLGEYQETQYF.

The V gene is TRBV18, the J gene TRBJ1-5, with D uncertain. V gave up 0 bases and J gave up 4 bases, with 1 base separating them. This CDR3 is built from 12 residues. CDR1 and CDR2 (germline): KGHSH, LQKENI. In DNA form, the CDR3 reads TGTGCCAGCTCACCACCGAATCAGCCCCAGCATTTT. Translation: CASSPPNQPQHF.

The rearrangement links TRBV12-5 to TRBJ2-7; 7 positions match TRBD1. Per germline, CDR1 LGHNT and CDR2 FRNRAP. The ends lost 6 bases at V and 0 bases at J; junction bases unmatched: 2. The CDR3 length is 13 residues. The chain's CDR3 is CASGRDSSYEQYF. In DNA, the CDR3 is TGTGCTAGTGGAAGGGACAGCTCCTACGAGCAGTACTTC. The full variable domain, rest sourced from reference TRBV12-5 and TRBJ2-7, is DARVTQTPRHKVTEMGQEVTMRCQPILGHNTVFWYRQTMMQGLELLAYFRNRAPLDDSGMPKDRFSAEMPDATLATLKIQPSEPRDSAVYFCASGRDSSYEQYFGPGTRLTVT.

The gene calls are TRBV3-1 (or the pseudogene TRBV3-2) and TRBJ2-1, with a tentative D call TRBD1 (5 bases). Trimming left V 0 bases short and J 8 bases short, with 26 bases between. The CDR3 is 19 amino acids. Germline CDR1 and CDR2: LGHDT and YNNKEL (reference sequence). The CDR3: CASSQDGFQGGMISHEQFF. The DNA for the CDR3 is TGTGCCAGCAGCCAAGATGGTTTTCAGGGTGGGATGATTAGCCATGAGCAGTTCTTC.

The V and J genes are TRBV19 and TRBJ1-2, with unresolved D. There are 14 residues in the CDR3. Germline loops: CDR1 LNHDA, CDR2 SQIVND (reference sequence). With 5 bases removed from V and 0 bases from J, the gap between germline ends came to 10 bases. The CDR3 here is CASSVPGSNYGYTF. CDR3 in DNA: TGTGCCAGTAGTGTGCCAGGATCTAACTATGGCTACACCTTC.

In DNA form, the CDR3 reads TGTGCCAGCAGCTTAGCCGGCAGGACCCAGGGCTACACCTTC. Protein sequence: CASSLAGRTQGYTF. The V and J genes are TRBV7-2 and TRBJ1-2; no clear D. Germline CDR1 reads SGHTA; CDR2 reads FQGNSA. CDR3 length: 14 residues. Deletions cut 0 bases from V and 8 bases from J, with 13 bases between.

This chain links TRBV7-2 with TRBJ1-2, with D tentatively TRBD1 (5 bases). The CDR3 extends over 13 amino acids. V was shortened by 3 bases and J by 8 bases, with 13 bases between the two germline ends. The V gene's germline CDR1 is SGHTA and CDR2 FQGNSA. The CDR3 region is CASSLAGTVGYTF. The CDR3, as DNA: TGTGCCAGCAGCTTGGCCGGGACGGTCGGCTACACCTTC.

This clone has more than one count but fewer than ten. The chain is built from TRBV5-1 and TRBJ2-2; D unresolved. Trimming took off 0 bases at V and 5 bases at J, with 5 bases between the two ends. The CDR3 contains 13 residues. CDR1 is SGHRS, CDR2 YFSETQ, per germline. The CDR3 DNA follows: TGCGCCAGCAGCTTGGTGCGAACCGGGGAGCTGTTTTTT. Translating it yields CASSLVRTGELFF.

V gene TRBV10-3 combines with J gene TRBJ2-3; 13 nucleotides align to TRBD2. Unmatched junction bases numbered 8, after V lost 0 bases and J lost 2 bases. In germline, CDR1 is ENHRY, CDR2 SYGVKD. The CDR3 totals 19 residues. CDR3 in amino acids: CAISESGTSGKEDTDTQYF. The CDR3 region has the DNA TGTGCCATCAGTGAGTCGGGGACTAGCGGGAAAGAGGACACAGATACGCAGTATTTT.

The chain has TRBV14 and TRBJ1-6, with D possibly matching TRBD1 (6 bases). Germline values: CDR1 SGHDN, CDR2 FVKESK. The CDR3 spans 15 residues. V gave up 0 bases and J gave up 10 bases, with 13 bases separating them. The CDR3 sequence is CASSQELPGTSPLHF. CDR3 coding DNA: TGTGCCAGCAGCCAAGAACTTCCAGGGACATCACCCCTCCACTTT.

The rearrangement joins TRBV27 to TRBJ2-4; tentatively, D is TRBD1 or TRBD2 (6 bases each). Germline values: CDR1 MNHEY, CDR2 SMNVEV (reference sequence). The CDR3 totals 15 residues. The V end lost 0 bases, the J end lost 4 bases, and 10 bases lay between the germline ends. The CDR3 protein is CASSLSSGAKNIQYF. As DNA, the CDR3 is TGTGCCAGCAGTTTATCATCGGGGGCTAAAAACATTCAGTACTTC.

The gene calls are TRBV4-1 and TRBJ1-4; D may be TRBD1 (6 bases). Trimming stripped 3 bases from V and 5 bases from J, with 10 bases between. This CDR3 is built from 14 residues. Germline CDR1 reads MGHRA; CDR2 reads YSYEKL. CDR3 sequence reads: CASSHEGVNEKLFF. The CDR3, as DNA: TGCGCCAGCAGCCACGAGGGGGTAAATGAAAAACTGTTTTTT.

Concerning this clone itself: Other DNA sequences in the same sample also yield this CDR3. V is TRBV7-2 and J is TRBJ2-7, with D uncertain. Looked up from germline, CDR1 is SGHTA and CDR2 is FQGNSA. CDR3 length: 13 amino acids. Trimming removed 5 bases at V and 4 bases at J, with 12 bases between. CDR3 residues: CASSPSGFYEQYF. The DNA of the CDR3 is TGTGCCAGCAGCCCATCCGGGTTTTACGAGCAGTACTTC.

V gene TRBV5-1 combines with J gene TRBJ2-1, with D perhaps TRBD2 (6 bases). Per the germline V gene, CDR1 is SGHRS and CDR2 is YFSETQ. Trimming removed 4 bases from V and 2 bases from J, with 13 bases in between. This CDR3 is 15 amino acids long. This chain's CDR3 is CASSLSGEPYNEQFF. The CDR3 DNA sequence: TGCGCCAGCAGCCTTAGCGGCGAGCCCTACAATGAGCAGTTCTTC.